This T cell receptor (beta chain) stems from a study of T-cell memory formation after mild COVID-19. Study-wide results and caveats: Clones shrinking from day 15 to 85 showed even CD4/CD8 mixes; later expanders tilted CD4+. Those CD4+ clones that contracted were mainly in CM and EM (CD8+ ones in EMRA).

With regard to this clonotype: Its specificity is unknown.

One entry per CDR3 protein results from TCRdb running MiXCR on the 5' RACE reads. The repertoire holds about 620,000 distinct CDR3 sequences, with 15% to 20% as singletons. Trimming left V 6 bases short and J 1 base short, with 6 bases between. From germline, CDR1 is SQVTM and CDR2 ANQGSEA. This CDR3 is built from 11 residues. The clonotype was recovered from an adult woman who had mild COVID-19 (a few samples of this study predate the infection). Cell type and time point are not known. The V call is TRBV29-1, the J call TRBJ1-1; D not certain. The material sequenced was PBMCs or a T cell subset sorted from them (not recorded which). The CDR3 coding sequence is TGCAGCGTCTCAGGGAACACTGAAGCTTTCTTT. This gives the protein CSVSGNTEAFF.